This TCR beta chain was identified during a study of OX40 agonist ivuxolimab in advanced cancers. Describing the broader study: Ivuxolimab was a fully human IgG2 agonistic monoclonal antibody targeting the costimulatory receptor OX40 (CD134). Intravenous ivuxolimab was administered to patients every 2 weeks at six dose levels: 0.01, 0.1, 0.3, 1.5, 3 and 10 mg/kg. Of the approximately 54 dose-escalation patients, hepatocellular carcinoma was present in 19, melanoma in around 15, renal cell carcinoma in 9 and head and neck cancer in 9. In the dose-escalation cohort, over 65% of patients were male, and the mean age was about 55 years, with a range of about 23 to 85. Prior anti-PD-1, anti-PD-L1 or anti-CTLA-4 therapy was permitted, and checkpoint inhibitors had been received by around 39% of dose-escalation patients. Partial responses occurred in three dose-escalation patients, of whom one had hepatocellular carcinoma and two had cutaneous melanoma. Peripheral TCRbeta sequencing was intended to test whether TCR sequence diversity was altered and clonal T-cell expansion was caused by ivuxolimab. The paper covers the monotherapy dose-escalation part of the phase I ivuxolimab trial, which included N of about 50 patients.

What the study reported, not specific to this receptor: At doses of 0.1 to 3.0 mg/kg, clonal expansion of both CD4+ and CD8+ T cells in blood was seen between baseline and week 6. Which antigens the clonally expanded peripheral T cells were specific for was not determined. In the 0.1-3.0 mg/kg groups, partial responders were among the patients with the lowest normalized peripheral clonal expansion, particularly in CD8+ T cells. Low levels of normalized T-cell clonal expansion were also shown by some nonresponding patients. After ivuxolimab, expanded clones were on average more numerous among CD8+ T cells than among CD4+ T cells.

As encoded in the germline V gene, CDR1 is ENHRY while CDR2 is SYGVKD. The CDR3 covers 18 residues, taking in both the cysteine and the phenylalanine. The DNA shown is the 54-base CDR3, in frame from base 1. To sequence the TCRbeta CDR3 region, genomic DNA was isolated from the sorted cells. The immunoSEQ Assay was used to sequence the TCRbeta CDR3 regions. TCRdb retrieved this table from immuneACCESS and kept in-frame rearrangements only. Not all clones are present; in checked studies, unresolved V genes account for under half, and no reason is known for the remainder. For this sample there are roughly 92,000 clones; under 85% appear just once. The ten biggest clones cover about 5.5% of the sample. The trial excluded patients who had a history of autoimmune disease or who were on systemic immunosuppression. In every dose cohort, peripheral blood was drawn for TCR sequencing at baseline, cycle 4 day 1, and cycle 7 day 1. Samples came from an open-label, multicenter, first-in-human phase I dose-escalation trial of ivuxolimab. Adults with locally advanced or metastatic melanoma, renal cell, hepatocellular, or head and neck squamous cell carcinoma were enrolled in the trial. CD4+ and CD8+ T cells were sorted separately from peripheral blood before TCR sequencing.

With respect to this clone: Its cognate antigen has yet to be identified. One end of the junction fails to match germline, which may point to a read error.

This receptor was identified in an adult with an advanced solid tumor such as melanoma, head and neck, liver or kidney cancer. The sample was CD4+ or CD8+ T cells sorted from blood, taken in a trial of the OX40 agonist ivuxolimab. The sequence is built from TRBV10-3 and TRBJ1-4; 7 bases in the middle match TRBD1. This receptor has the CDR3 CASSDSTGQAATNEKLFF. Here is the DNA: TGTGCCAGCAGTGATAGTACAGGACAGGCTGCAACTAATGAAAAACTGTTTTTT.